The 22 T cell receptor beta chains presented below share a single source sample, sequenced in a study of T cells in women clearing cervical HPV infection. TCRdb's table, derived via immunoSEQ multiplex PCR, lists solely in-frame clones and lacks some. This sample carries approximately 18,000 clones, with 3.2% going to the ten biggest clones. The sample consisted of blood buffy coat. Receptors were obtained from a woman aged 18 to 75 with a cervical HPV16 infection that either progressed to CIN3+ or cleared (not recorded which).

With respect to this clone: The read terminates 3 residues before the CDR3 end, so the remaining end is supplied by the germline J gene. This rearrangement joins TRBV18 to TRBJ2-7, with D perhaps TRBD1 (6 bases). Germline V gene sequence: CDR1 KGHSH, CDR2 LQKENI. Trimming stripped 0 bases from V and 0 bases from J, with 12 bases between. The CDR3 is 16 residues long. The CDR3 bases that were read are TGTGCCAGCTCACCACCACAGGGTTTGAGCTCCTACGAG. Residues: CASSPPQGLSSYE. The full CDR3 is CASSPPQGLSSYEQYF.

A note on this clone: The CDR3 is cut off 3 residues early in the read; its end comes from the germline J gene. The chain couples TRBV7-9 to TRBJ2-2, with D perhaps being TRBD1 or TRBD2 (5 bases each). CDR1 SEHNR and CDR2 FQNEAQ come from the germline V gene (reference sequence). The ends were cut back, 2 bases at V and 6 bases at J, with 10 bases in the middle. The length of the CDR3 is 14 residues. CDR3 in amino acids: CASSLFEGSGELFF. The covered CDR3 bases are TGTGCCAGCAGCTTATTTGAGGGGTCCGGGGAG.

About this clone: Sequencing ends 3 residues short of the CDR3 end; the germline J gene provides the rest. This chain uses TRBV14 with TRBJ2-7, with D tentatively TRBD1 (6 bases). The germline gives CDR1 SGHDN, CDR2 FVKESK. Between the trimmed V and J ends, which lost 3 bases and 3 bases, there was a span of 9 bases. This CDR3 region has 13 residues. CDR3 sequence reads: CASSQGAYYEQYF. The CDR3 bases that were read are TGTGCCAGCAGCCAGGGGGCCTACTACGAG.

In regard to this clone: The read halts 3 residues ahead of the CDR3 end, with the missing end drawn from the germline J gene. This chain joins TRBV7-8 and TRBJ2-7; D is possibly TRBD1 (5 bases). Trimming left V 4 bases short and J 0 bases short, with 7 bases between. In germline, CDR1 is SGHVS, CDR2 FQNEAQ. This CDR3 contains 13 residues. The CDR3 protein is CASSWTRSYEQYF. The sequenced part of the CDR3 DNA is TGTGCCAGCAGCTGGACACGCTCCTACGAG.

Partial CDR3 DNA: TGTGCCAGTAGTATGAACACAGGGAGTGGC. Protein sequence: CASSMNTGSG. The CDR3 as a whole reads CASSMNTGSGYTF. The genes are TRBV19 and TRBJ1-2; tentatively, D is TRBD1 (6 bases). From the germline J gene comes the end of the CDR3, since the read stops 3 residues before it. The CDR3 covers 13 residues. CDR1 and CDR2 from the germline V gene are LNHDA and SQIVND (reference sequence). V was pared by 3 bases and J by 7 bases, with 12 bases between.

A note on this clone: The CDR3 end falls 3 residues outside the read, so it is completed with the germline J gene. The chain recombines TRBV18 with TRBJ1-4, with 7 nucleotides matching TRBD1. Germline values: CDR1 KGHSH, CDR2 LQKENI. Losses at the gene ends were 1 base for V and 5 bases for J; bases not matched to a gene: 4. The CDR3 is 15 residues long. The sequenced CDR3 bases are TGTGCCAGCTCACCACGGCAGGGGGTAAATGAAAAA. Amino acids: CASSPRQGVNEK. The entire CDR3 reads CASSPRQGVNEKLFF. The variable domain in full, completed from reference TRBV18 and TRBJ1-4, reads NAGVMQNPRHLVRRRGQEARLRCSPMKGHSHVYWYRQLPEEGLKFMVYLQKENIIDESGMPKERFSAEFPKEGPSILRIQQVVRGDSAAYFCASSPRQGVNEKLFFGSGTQLSVL.

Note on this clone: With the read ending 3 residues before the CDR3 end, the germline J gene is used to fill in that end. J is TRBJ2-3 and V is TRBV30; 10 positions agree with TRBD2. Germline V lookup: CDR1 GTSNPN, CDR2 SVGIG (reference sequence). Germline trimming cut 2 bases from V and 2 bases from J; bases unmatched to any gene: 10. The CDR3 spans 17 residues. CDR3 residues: CAWSKNIAGGYTDTQYF. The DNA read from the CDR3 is TGTGCCTGGAGTAAAAACATAGCGGGGGGATACACAGATACG.

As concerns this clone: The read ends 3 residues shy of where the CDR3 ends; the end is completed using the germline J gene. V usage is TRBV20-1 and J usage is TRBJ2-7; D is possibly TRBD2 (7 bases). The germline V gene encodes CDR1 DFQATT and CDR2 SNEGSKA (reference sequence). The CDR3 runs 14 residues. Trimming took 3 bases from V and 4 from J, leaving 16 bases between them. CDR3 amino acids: CSASTPRGAYEQYF. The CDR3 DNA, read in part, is TGCAGTGCTAGTACCCCCCGGGGGGCGTACGAG.

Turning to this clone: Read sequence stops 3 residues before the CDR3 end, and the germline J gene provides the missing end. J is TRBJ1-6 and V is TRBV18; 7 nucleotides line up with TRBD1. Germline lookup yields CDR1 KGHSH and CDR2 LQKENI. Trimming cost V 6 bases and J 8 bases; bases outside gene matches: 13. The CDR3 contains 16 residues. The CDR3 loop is CASSQELAGGDSPLHF. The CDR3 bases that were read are TGTGCCAGCTCCCAGGAACTCGCAGGGGGAGATTCACCC.

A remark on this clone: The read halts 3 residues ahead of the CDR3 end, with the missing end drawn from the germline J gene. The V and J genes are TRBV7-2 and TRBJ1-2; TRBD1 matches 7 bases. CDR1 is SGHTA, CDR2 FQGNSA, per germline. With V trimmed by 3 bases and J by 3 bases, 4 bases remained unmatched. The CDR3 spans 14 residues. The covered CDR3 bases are TGTGCCAGCAGCTTTAATCAGGGGGACTATGGC. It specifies CASSFNQGDYG. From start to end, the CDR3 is CASSFNQGDYGYTF.

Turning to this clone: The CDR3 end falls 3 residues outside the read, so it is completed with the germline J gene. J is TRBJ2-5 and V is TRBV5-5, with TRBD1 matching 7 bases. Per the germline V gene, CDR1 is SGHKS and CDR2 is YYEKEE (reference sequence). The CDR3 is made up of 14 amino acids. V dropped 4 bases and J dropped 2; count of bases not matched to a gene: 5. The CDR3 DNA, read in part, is TGTGCCAGCAGCCCCGGGACAGAACAAGAGACC. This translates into CASSPGTEQET. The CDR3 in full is CASSPGTEQETQYF.

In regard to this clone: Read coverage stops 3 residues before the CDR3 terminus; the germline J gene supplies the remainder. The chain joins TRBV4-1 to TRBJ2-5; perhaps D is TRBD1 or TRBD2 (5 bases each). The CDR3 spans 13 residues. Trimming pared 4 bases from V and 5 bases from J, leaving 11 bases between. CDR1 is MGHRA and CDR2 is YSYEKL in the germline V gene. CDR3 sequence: CASSRVGEETQYF. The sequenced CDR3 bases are TGCGCCAGCAGCCGGGTAGGGGAGGAGACC.

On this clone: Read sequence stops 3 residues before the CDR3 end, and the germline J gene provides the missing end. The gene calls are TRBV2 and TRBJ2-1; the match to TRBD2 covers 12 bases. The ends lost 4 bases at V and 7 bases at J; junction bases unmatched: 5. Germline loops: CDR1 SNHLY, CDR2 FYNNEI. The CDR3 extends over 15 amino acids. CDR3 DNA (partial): TGTGCCAGCAGTGGGCGGACTAGCGGGGATAATGAG. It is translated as CASSGRTSGDNE. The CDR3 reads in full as CASSGRTSGDNEQFF.

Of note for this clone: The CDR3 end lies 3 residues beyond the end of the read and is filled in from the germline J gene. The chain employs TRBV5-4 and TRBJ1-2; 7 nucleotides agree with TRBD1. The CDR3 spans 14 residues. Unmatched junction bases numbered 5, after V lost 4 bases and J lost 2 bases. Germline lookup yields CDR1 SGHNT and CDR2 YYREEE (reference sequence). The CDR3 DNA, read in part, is TGTGCCAGCAGCCAGACAGGGCCCAACTATGGC. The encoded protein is CASSQTGPNYG. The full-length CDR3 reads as CASSQTGPNYGYTF.

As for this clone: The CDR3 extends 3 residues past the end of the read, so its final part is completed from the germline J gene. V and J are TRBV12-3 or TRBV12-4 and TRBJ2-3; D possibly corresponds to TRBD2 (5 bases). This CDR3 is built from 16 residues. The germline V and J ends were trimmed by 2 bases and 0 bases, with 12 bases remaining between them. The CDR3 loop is CASSLSSQRSTDTQYF. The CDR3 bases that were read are TGTGCCAGCAGTTTATCATCCCAGCGGAGCACAGATACG.

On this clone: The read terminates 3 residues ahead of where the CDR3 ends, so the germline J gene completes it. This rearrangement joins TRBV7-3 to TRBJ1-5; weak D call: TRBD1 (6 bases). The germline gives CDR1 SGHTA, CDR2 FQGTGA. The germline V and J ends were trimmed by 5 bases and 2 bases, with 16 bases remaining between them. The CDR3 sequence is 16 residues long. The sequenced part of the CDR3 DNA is TGTGCCAGCAGCCCCACAGGGAGGGGTGGCAATCAGCCC. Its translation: CASSPTGRGGNQP. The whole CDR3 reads CASSPTGRGGNQPQHF.

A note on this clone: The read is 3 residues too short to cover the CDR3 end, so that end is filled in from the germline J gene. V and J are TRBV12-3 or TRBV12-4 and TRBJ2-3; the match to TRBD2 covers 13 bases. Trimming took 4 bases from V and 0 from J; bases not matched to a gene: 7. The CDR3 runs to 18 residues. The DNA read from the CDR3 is TGTGCCAGCAGTTCGACTAGCGGGGGGAAAACTAGCACAGATACG. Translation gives CASSSTSGGKTSTDT. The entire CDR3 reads CASSSTSGGKTSTDTQYF.

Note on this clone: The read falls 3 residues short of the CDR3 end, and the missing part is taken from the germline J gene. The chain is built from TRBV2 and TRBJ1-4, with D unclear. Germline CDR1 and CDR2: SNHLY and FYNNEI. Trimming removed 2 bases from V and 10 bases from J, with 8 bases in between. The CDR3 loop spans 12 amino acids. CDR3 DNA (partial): TGTGCCAGCAGTGAAAATGGACTAAAA. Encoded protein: CASSENGLK. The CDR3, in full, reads CASSENGLKLFF.

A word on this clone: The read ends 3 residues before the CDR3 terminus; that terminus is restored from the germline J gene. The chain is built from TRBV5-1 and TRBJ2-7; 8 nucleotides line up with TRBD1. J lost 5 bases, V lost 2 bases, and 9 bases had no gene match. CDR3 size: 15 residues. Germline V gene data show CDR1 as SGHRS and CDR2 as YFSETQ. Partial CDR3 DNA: TGCGCCAGCAGCTTAGCACCCAGGACAGGGAACGAG. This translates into CASSLAPRTGNE. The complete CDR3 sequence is CASSLAPRTGNEQYF.

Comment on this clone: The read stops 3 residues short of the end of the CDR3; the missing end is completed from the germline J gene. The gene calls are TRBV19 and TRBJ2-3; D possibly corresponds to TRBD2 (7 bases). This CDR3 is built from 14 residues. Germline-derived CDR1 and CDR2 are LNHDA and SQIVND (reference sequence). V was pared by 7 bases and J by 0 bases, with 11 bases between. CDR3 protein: CASIPGGSTDTQYF. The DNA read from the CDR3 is TGTGCCAGTATCCCGGGGGGCAGCACAGATACG.

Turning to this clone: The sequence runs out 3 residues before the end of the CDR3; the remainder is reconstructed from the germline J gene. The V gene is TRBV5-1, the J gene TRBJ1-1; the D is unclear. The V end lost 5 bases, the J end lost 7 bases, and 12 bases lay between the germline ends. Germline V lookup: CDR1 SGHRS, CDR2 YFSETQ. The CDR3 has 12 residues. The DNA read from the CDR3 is TGCGCCAGCAGGGCGGGCACGGGTGAA. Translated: CASRAGTGE. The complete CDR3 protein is CASRAGTGEAFF.

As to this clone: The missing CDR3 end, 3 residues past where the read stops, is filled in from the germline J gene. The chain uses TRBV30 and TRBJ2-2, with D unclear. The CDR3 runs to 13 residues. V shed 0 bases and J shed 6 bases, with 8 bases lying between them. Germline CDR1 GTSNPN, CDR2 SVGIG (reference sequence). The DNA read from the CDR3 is TGTGCCTGGAGTGTACGTCAGGCCGGGGAG. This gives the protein CAWSVRQAGE. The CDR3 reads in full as CAWSVRQAGELFF.